The text below deals with one T cell receptor (beta chain). Its target is not known. The data belong to a study of post-analysis software for immune sequencing data. Study-level information: There were relapsing-remitting, secondary progressive and progressive-relapsing multiple sclerosis among the disease courses included.

Regarding the study as a whole: Strong co-clustering by F measure was seen for same-batch samples. Significantly lower normalized Chao1 diversity was found in patients with multiple sclerosis relative to controls. About 5 TRBV segments occurring more often in patients than controls included TRBV5-6, TRBV5-1 and TRBV20-1.

cDNA libraries for TCR beta contained unique molecular identifiers. cDNA molecules numbering roughly 500,000 came from roughly 1 to 10 million T cells. TCRdb reanalysed the PCR reads using MiXCR and keeps one entry per CDR3 protein. The top ten clones hold over 10% of a sample with 450,000 or so distinct CDR3 sequences, less than 45% of them seen once. Trimming shortened V by 3 bases and J by 2 bases, and 11 bases separated the two germline ends. There are 14 residues in the CDR3. CDR1 and CDR2 from the germline V gene are SEHNR and FQNEAQ (reference sequence). The TCR sequence derives from a girl aged 5-17 years with multiple sclerosis. The V call is TRBV7-9, the J call TRBJ2-7; D is uncertain. Sequenced: blood. This CDR3 is CASSFPTAPYEQYF. The CDR3 DNA reads as TGTGCCAGCAGCTTTCCGACGGCCCCCTACGAGCAGTACTTC.